This T cell receptor beta chain comes out of a study of blood T cell repertoires in COVID-19. Sequenced by immunoSEQ multiplex PCR; TCRdb stores in-frame clones only, minus some. The table includes roughly 60,000 clones, 75% to 85% detected once. Germline assignment: CDR1 SQVTM and CDR2 ANQGSEA. The length of the CDR3 is 17 residues. Trimming took 6 bases from V and 3 from J; bases not matched to a gene: 16. This clonotype originated in a human donor in a cohort sampled during active COVID-19. The V call is TRBV29-1, the J call TRBJ2-3, with 9 nucleotides matching TRBD2. Sequenced input: peripheral blood. CDR3 sequence (DNA): TGCAGCGTGCGCGGGAGGGCCATATCGTTTATGACAGATACGCAGTATTTT. This codes for CSVRGRAISFMTDTQYF.